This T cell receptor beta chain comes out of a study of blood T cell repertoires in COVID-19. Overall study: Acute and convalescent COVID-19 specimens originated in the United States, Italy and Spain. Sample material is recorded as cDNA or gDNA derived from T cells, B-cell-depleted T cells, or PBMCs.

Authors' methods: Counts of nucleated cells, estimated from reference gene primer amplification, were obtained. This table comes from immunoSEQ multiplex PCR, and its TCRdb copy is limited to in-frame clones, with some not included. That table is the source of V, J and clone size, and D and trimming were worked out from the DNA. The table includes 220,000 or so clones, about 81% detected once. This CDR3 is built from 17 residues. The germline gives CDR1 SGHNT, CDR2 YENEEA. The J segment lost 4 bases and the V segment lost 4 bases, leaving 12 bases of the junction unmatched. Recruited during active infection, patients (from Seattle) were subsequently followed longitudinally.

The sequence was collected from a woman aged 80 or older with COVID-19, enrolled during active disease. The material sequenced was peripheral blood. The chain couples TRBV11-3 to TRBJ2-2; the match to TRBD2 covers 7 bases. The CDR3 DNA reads TGTGCCAGCAGCTGGGGGGTAGCGGGCCCGGGCACCGGGGAGCTGTTTTTT. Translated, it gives CASSWGVAGPGTGELFF.